Listed below are T cell receptor beta chains from one sample, sequenced in a study of T cell responses to AZD1222 COVID-19 vaccine. Method: immunoSEQ multiplex PCR; TCRdb's copy keeps in-frame clones and lacks some. The sample carries fewer than 110,000 clones, roughly 90% recorded once. The sample in question was peripheral blood, obtained 28 days after the second AZD1222 dose. The origin of the receptors is an adult who received the AZD1222 COVID-19 vaccine. Both conserved end residues are part of each CDR3. Fields, in order: D gene, V gene, J gene, CDR3 protein, CDR3 DNA. The D gene is left open where the match is weak.

d_call: NA
v_call: TRBV7-8
j_call: TRBJ1-2
cdr3_aa: CASSLTLTVSYGYTF
cdr3_nt: TGTGCCAGCAGCTTAACCTTGACAGTCTCATATGGCTACACCTTC

d_call: NA
v_call: TRBV7-2
j_call: TRBJ1-6
cdr3_aa: CASSGVVGSASPLHF
cdr3_nt: TGTGCCAGCAGCGGAGTGGTAGGGTCTGCATCACCCCTCCACTTT

d_call: TRBD2
v_call: TRBV29-1
j_call: TRBJ2-1
cdr3_aa: CSSRYSSSGSRNNEQFF
cdr3_nt: TGCAGCTCCCGATATTCAAGTAGCGGGAGCAGGAACAATGAGCAGTTCTTC

d_call: NA
v_call: TRBV9
j_call: TRBJ1-5
cdr3_aa: CASSVWEGQPQHF
cdr3_nt: TGTGCCAGCAGCGTTTGGGAAGGGCAGCCCCAGCATTTT

d_call: NA
v_call: TRBV5-1
j_call: TRBJ1-2
cdr3_aa: CASSLSGFGYTF
cdr3_nt: TGCGCCAGCAGTCTTTCGGGGTTTGGCTACACCTTC

d_call: TRBD2
v_call: TRBV3-1/TRBV3-2
j_call: TRBJ2-1
cdr3_aa: CASRAGGRYNEQFF
cdr3_nt: TGTGCCTCCCGAGCGGGGGGGCGGTACAATGAGCAGTTCTTC

d_call: TRBD1
v_call: TRBV28
j_call: TRBJ1-2
cdr3_aa: CASSLGQGSQGYTF
cdr3_nt: TGTGCCAGCAGCCTAGGACAGGGGTCTCAGGGCTACACCTTC

d_call: NA
v_call: TRBV11-2
j_call: TRBJ1-2
cdr3_aa: CASSLDRFDGYTF
cdr3_nt: TGTGCCAGCAGCTTAGACAGATTTGATGGCTACACCTTC

d_call: NA
v_call: TRBV9
j_call: TRBJ2-1
cdr3_aa: CASSVDDNEQFF
cdr3_nt: TGTGCCAGCAGCGTAGACGACAATGAGCAGTTCTTC

d_call: NA
v_call: TRBV20-1
j_call: TRBJ2-7
cdr3_aa: CSARSGHEQYF
cdr3_nt: TGCAGTGCGAGAAGCGGCCACGAGCAGTACTTC

d_call: NA
v_call: TRBV3-1/TRBV3-2
j_call: TRBJ1-2
cdr3_aa: CASSPQSNYGYTF
cdr3_nt: TGTGCCAGCAGCCCACAGAGTAACTATGGCTACACCTTC

d_call: NA
v_call: TRBV7-6
j_call: TRBJ1-1
cdr3_aa: CASSTPKLAEAFF
cdr3_nt: TGTGCCAGCAGCACCCCCAAGTTGGCTGAAGCTTTCTTT

d_call: NA
v_call: TRBV5-8
j_call: TRBJ2-2
cdr3_aa: CASSRNYAGTGELFF
cdr3_nt: TGTGCCAGCAGCCGGAACTACGCGGGGACCGGGGAGCTGTTTTTT

d_call: NA
v_call: TRBV19
j_call: TRBJ2-7
cdr3_aa: CASSWAGSSYEQYF
cdr3_nt: TGTGCCAGTAGTTGGGCAGGGAGCTCCTACGAGCAGTACTTC

d_call: NA
v_call: TRBV5-5
j_call: TRBJ2-7
cdr3_aa: CASSLAEYEQYF
cdr3_nt: TGTGCCAGCAGCTTGGCCGAGTACGAGCAGTACTTC

d_call: NA
v_call: TRBV10-3
j_call: TRBJ1-3
cdr3_aa: CAISWDGSVSGNTIYF
cdr3_nt: TGTGCCATCAGTTGGGACGGATCCGTCTCTGGAAACACCATATATTTT

d_call: NA
v_call: TRBV18
j_call: TRBJ1-2
cdr3_aa: CASSPMEGSNGYTF
cdr3_nt: TGTGCCAGCTCACCCATGGAGGGGTCGAATGGCTACACCTTC

d_call: TRBD2
v_call: TRBV27
j_call: TRBJ2-3
cdr3_aa: CASSLGGGLITDTQYF
cdr3_nt: TGTGCCAGCAGTTTGGGCGGGGGGCTGATCACAGATACGCAGTATTTT

d_call: TRBD2
v_call: TRBV11-3
j_call: TRBJ2-5
cdr3_aa: CASSPTPLAGGQETQYF
cdr3_nt: TGTGCCAGCAGCCCCACCCCCCTAGCGGGGGGTCAAGAGACCCAGTACTTC

d_call: TRBD1
v_call: TRBV29-1
j_call: TRBJ1-2
cdr3_aa: CSVPQGTYGYTF
cdr3_nt: TGCAGCGTTCCACAGGGGACGTATGGCTACACCTTC

d_call: NA
v_call: TRBV30
j_call: TRBJ2-2
cdr3_aa: CAGGGLNTGELFF
cdr3_nt: TGTGCCGGAGGAGGGTTAAACACCGGGGAGCTGTTTTTT

d_call: TRBD2
v_call: TRBV9
j_call: TRBJ2-7
cdr3_aa: CASSVGLAGGGYEQYF
cdr3_nt: TGTGCCAGCAGCGTAGGACTAGCGGGGGGAGGCTACGAGCAGTACTTC